Shown below are 30 T cell receptor beta chains from a single sample sequenced in a study of immune evolution from preneoplasia to lung adenocarcinoma. This table comes from immunoSEQ multiplex PCR, and its TCRdb copy is limited to in-frame clones, with some not included. The sample lists several thousand clones, less than 85% seen once, with 5% to 7.5% in the top ten. Input material: FFPE minimally invasive lung adenocarcinoma tissue. The receptors come from a person between 50 and 69 years old with lung adenocarcinoma.

The V and J genes are TRBV5-6 and TRBJ2-1; no clear D. The CDR3 loop spans 15 amino acids. V lost 0 bases, J lost 8 bases, and 15 bases lay in between. CDR1 SGHDT and CDR2 YYEEEE come from the germline V gene. This CDR3 is CASSLAARRGYEQFF. DNA for the CDR3: TGTGCCAGCAGCTTGGCCGCGCGGCGCGGCTATGAGCAGTTCTTC. The full variable domain, its missing parts supplied by reference TRBV5-6 and TRBJ2-1, is DAGVTQSPTHLIKTRGQQVTLRCSPKSGHDTVSWYQQALGQGPQFIFQYYEEEERQRGNFPDRFSGHQFPNYSSELNVNALLLGDSALYLCASSLAARRGYEQFFGPGTRLTVL.

This chain's CDR3 is CASSERQGAYNEQFF. In DNA form, the CDR3 reads TGTGCCAGCAGTGAGAGACAGGGGGCATACAATGAGCAGTTCTTC. The rearrangement uses TRBV6-1 and TRBJ2-1, with 10 bases aligning to TRBD1. The CDR3 loop spans 15 amino acids. J gave up 4 bases and V 3 bases, and 3 bases lay outside the gene matches. Germline V gene sequence: CDR1 MNHNS, CDR2 SASEGT.

The chain has TRBV4-1 and TRBJ2-1, with TRBD2 matching 12 bases. The CDR3 sequence is 18 residues long. Germline CDR1 and CDR2: MGHRA and YSYEKL. Trimming cost V 2 bases and J 0 bases; bases outside gene matches: 5. The CDR3 DNA sequence: TGCGCCAGCAGCCAACGGACTAGCGGGGCCCGCTCCTACAATGAGCAGTTCTTC. It yields the protein CASSQRTSGARSYNEQFF.

The rearrangement joins TRBV5-1 to TRBJ2-5, with 7 nucleotides matching TRBD2. The V gene end was trimmed by 4 bases and the J gene end by 3 bases; junction bases not matched to a gene: 9. The germline V gene has CDR1 SGHRS and CDR2 YFSETQ. The CDR3 sequence is 15 residues long. The CDR3 here is CASSPGWAGEETQYF. The CDR3 DNA reads as TGCGCCAGCAGCCCGGGTTGGGCGGGAGAAGAGACCCAGTACTTC.

CDR3 sequence reads: CASSQTGGTDQPQHF. The CDR3 bases are TGTGCCAGCAGCCAGACAGGGGGCACCGATCAGCCCCAGCATTTT. The J gene is TRBJ1-5, the V gene TRBV4-2, with 10 bases identical to TRBD1. This CDR3 contains 15 residues. V trimming: 3 bases; J trimming: 5 bases; junction bases outside the gene matches: 4. The germline gives CDR1 LGHNA, CDR2 YNFKEQ.

This chain connects TRBV30 to TRBJ2-3; unclear D gene. V was shortened by 2 bases and J by 4 bases, with 4 bases between the two germline ends. Germline CDR1 GTSNPN, CDR2 SVGIG (reference sequence). The CDR3 consists of 11 residues. This chain's CDR3 is CAWSTSDTQYF. The CDR3 nucleotides are TGTGCCTGGAGTACATCAGATACGCAGTATTTT.

The chain combines TRBV19 with TRBJ1-5; TRBD1 matches at 7 bases. Looked up from germline, CDR1 is LNHDA and CDR2 is SQIVND (reference sequence). V shed 5 bases, J shed 3 bases, and the junction held 4 bases outside the gene matches. The CDR3 has 14 residues. CDR3 amino acids: CASSLGQANQPQHF. DNA of the CDR3: TGTGCCAGTAGTCTCGGACAGGCCAATCAGCCCCAGCATTTT.

CDR3 amino acids: CASSLGQGQETQYF. CDR3 coding DNA: TGTGCCAGCAGCTTGGGACAGGGGCAAGAGACCCAGTACTTC. This chain connects TRBV7-9 to TRBJ2-5, with 10 positions matching TRBD1. V dropped 3 bases and J dropped 2; count of bases not matched to a gene: 0. In germline, CDR1 is SEHNR, CDR2 FQNEAQ (reference sequence). The CDR3 is 14 amino acids.

A few counts support this clone. This rearrangement joins TRBV9 to TRBJ2-7; 7 bases are a match to TRBD1. Germline trimming cut 4 bases from V and 2 bases from J; bases unmatched to any gene: 6. Germline CDR1 and CDR2: SGDLS and YYNGEE. The CDR3 totals 14 residues. In DNA, the CDR3 is TGTGCCAGCAGCCGGGACAGTATCCCCTACGAGCAGTACTTC. As protein: CASSRDSIPYEQYF.

The rearrangement uses TRBV30 and TRBJ1-6; D uncertain. The CDR3 length is 13 residues. V lost 2 bases and J 9 bases, leaving 11 bases between the germline ends. In germline, CDR1 is GTSNPN, CDR2 SVGIG (reference sequence). This CDR3 reads CAWSPVSVSPLHF. The CDR3, as DNA: TGTGCCTGGAGTCCCGTCTCGGTTTCACCCCTCCACTTT.

As DNA, the CDR3 is TGTGCCAGCAGCCAATATAGCGGGACTGCTGGCTACACCTTC. Translated, it gives CASSQYSGTAGYTF. This chain joins TRBV16 and TRBJ1-2; D is perhaps TRBD1 (5 bases). Between the trimmed V and J ends, which lost 1 base and 7 bases, there was a span of 13 bases. Germline CDR1 reads KGHSY; CDR2 reads FQNENV. The CDR3 extends over 14 amino acids. The complete variable domain, with remaining parts taken from reference TRBV16 and TRBJ1-2, reads GEEVAQTPKHLVRGEGQKAKLYCAPIKGHSYVFWYQQVLKNEFKFLISFQNENVFDETGMPKERFSAKCLPNSPCSLEIQATKLEDSAVYFCASSQYSGTAGYTFGSGTRLTVV.

The chain carries TRBV4-2 and TRBJ1-1; D is uncertain. The CDR3 is 15 residues long. Germline lookup yields CDR1 LGHNA and CDR2 YNFKEQ. V dropped 0 bases and J dropped 4 bases, with 12 bases sitting between them. CDR3 region: CASSQESQVGTEAFF. The CDR3 nucleotides read TGTGCCAGCAGCCAAGAGTCTCAAGTGGGCACTGAAGCTTTCTTT.

This clone was observed once. The chain combines TRBV4-2 with TRBJ2-2; the match to TRBD2 covers 8 bases. This CDR3 comprises 14 residues. CDR1 is LGHNA and CDR2 is YNFKEQ in the germline V gene. J was trimmed by 7 bases and V by 4 bases; bases with no gene match: 5. CDR3 bases: TGTGCCAGCAGCCGGGGACTAGATGTCGGGGAGCTGTTTTTT. Encoded protein: CASSRGLDVGELFF.

The rearrangement joins TRBV28 to TRBJ1-2; D remains ambiguous. The CDR3 is made up of 14 amino acids. Per the germline V gene, CDR1 is MDHEN and CDR2 is SYDVKM. V lost 7 bases and J 1 base, leaving 13 bases between the germline ends. The CDR3 region is CASTATLGNYGYTF. The CDR3 region has the DNA TGTGCCAGCACCGCAACCCTTGGTAACTATGGCTACACCTTC.

This sequence joins TRBV5-4 and TRBJ1-1; D ambiguous. The V and J ends lost 2 bases and 2 bases respectively, with 7 bases between them. The CDR3 extends over 13 amino acids. Germline V gene sequence: CDR1 SGHNT, CDR2 YYREEE (reference sequence). DNA for the CDR3: TGTGCCAGCAGCTTTACACTCAACACTGAAGCTTTCTTT. Amino acid sequence: CASSFTLNTEAFF.

The chain is built from TRBV7-9 and TRBJ1-1; TRBD1 is a possible D gene (5 bases). CDR3 size: 15 residues. CDR1 SEHNR and CDR2 FQNEAQ come from the germline V gene (reference sequence). V lost 1 base and J 3 bases, leaving 12 bases between the germline ends. CDR3 protein: CASSLESGRDTEAFF. The CDR3 region has the DNA TGTGCCAGCAGCTTAGAGTCAGGGAGGGACACTGAAGCTTTCTTT.

The genes are TRBV6-4 and TRBJ2-5, with TRBD2 matching over 12 bases. The length of the CDR3 is 15 residues. V gave up 2 bases and J gave up 5 bases; unmatched junction bases: 3. Germline assignment: CDR1 MRHNA and CDR2 SNTAGT. Here the CDR3 reads CASSDTTSGSETQYF. For the CDR3, the DNA is TGTGCCAGCAGTGACACGACTAGCGGGAGTGAGACCCAGTACTTC.

The gene calls are TRBV21-1 and TRBJ1-2. TRBV21-1 counts as a pseudogene. The CDR3 sequence is 14 residues long. The CDR3 loop is CASSKVSANYGYTF. The CDR3 DNA reads TGTGCCAGCAGCAAAGTATCCGCTAACTATGGCTACACCTTC.

This clone showed up just a few times. The gene calls are TRBV5-1 and TRBJ1-6, with unresolved D. This CDR3 region has 13 residues. Germline V gene data show CDR1 as SGHRS and CDR2 as YFSETQ. The V gene lost 0 bases and the J gene lost 14 bases, with 12 bases spanning the gap. The CDR3 nucleotides read TGCGCCAGCAGCTTGGCTGACGCCCGGGCCCTCCACTTT. Protein sequence: CASSLADARALHF.

The V and J genes are TRBV6-6 and TRBJ2-2; D uncertain. Germline CDR1 reads MNHNY; CDR2 reads SVGAGI (reference sequence). The CDR3 has 13 amino acids. Trimming removed 6 bases from V and 5 bases from J, with 10 bases in between. DNA of the CDR3: TGTGCCAGCAGCCCCGCCGAGACCGGGGAGCTGTTTTTT. This codes for CASSPAETGELFF.

The chain recombines TRBV28 with TRBJ1-5; D remains unclear. The CDR3 extends over 14 amino acids. With 3 bases removed from V and 0 bases from J, the gap between germline ends came to 6 bases. From germline, CDR1 is MDHEN and CDR2 SYDVKM. CDR3 in amino acids: CASSFYGSNQPQHF. DNA of the CDR3: TGTGCCAGCAGTTTTTACGGTAGCAATCAGCCCCAGCATTTT.

The chain links TRBV6-5 to TRBJ1-4; D remains ambiguous. Germline V gene data show CDR1 as MNHEY and CDR2 as SVGAGI. Trimming took 5 bases from V and 8 from J, leaving 12 bases between them. The CDR3 has 13 amino acids. CDR3 sequence (DNA): TGTGCCAGCAGTCTGACGGTATCCGAAAAACTGTTTTTT. Protein product: CASSLTVSEKLFF.

This chain uses TRBV29-1 with TRBJ1-3; D is ambiguous. The V end lost 4 bases, the J end lost 0 bases, and 4 bases lay between the germline ends. The CDR3 contains 12 residues. Germline assignment: CDR1 SQVTM and CDR2 ANQGSEA. Here the CDR3 DNA reads TGCAGCGTTGGAGTCTCTGGAAACACCATATATTTT. Residues: CSVGVSGNTIYF.

The CDR3 spells CASSHQGGTGELFF. The CDR3 nucleotides are TGTGCCAGTAGTCACCAGGGAGGCACCGGGGAGCTGTTTTTT. The chain has TRBV19 and TRBJ2-2; maybe TRBD2 (6 bases). The V gene lost 5 bases and the J gene lost 4 bases, with 11 bases spanning the gap. Germline loops: CDR1 LNHDA, CDR2 SQIVND (reference sequence). This CDR3 has 14 residues.

This chain uses TRBV2 with TRBJ2-7; TRBD1 might be the D (6 bases). Trimming took off 6 bases at V and 5 bases at J, with 17 bases between the two ends. The CDR3 extends over 14 amino acids. CDR1 SNHLY and CDR2 FYNNEI come from the germline V gene. The DNA of the CDR3 is TGTGCCAGCAGCGCACAGGGTGTAGGGAACGAGCAGTACTTC. Translating gives CASSAQGVGNEQYF.

The chain couples TRBV28 to TRBJ2-5; 7 nucleotides match TRBD1. Germline lookup yields CDR1 MDHEN and CDR2 SYDVKM. The CDR3 has 11 residues. V shed 6 bases and J 11 bases; nucleotides not matched to a gene: 6. CDR3 residues: CASSVDREQYF. The CDR3 DNA follows: TGTGCCAGCAGCGTAGACAGGGAGCAGTACTTC.

The V and J genes are TRBV5-4 and TRBJ1-1; unclear D gene. The V end lost 4 bases, the J end lost 4 bases, and 11 bases lay between the germline ends. Germline CDR1 is SGHNT and CDR2 is YYREEE (reference sequence). CDR3 length: 13 amino acids. CDR3 region: CASSPKVATEAFF. The CDR3 nucleotides are TGTGCCAGCAGCCCCAAAGTGGCCACTGAAGCTTTCTTT.

This clone was observed a handful of times. The J gene is TRBJ2-5, the V gene TRBV14; D possibly uses TRBD1 or TRBD2 (5 bases each). The CDR3 has 16 amino acids. Trimming took off 4 bases at V and 7 bases at J, with 22 bases between the two ends. CDR1 and CDR2 (germline): SGHDN, FVKESK. Here the CDR3 DNA reads TGTGCCAGCAGCCGGGGGAGCATGGGGCCGCGAGGGACCCAGTACTTC. Its protein product is CASSRGSMGPRGTQYF. Variable domain in full (rest from reference TRBV14 and TRBJ2-5): EAGVTQFPSHSVIEKGQTVTLRCDPISGHDNLYWYRRVMGKEIKFLLHFVKESKQDESGMPNNRFLAERTGGTYSTLKVQPAELEDSGVYFCASSRGSMGPRGTQYFGPGTRLLVL.

This clone qualifies as medium-sized. The genes are TRBV2 and TRBJ2-5, with D unresolved. CDR1 SNHLY and CDR2 FYNNEI come from the germline V gene. This CDR3 spans 12 amino acids. V dropped 6 bases and J dropped 4 bases, with 9 bases sitting between them. DNA for the CDR3: TGTGCCAGCAGCCATACCCCAGAGACCCAGTACTTC. Its translation: CASSHTPETQYF.

J is TRBJ2-3 and V is TRBV6-4; D might be TRBD2 (6 bases). CDR3 size: 16 residues. Trimming stripped 4 bases from V and 0 bases from J, with 14 bases between. Germline assignment: CDR1 MRHNA and CDR2 SNTAGT. The CDR3 coding sequence is TGTGCCAGCAGTGGATCTGCGGGGACTAGCACAGATACGCAGTATTTT. It encodes CASSGSAGTSTDTQYF.